This TCR beta chain was observed in a study of blood T cell repertoires in COVID-19. For the study at large: Donors in the United States, Italy and Spain gave samples during acute or convalescent COVID-19. PBMCs, B-cell-depleted T cells, or T cells provided the cDNA or gDNA that made up the material.

The CDR3 is 13 residues long. Germline V gene lookup returns CDR1 SGHRS and CDR2 YFSETQ. Trimming took 4 bases from V and 4 from J; bases not matched to a gene: 5. Original processing methods: Estimates of nucleated cell counts were drawn from the amplification of reference gene primers. Assay: immunoSEQ multiplex PCR; the TCRdb copy retains only in-frame clones and omits some. For V, J and clone size, that table is used; D and trimming come from the DNA. The sample lists just over 650,000 clones, approximately 90% occurring once. The chain carries TRBV5-1 and TRBJ2-7; 7 positions agree with TRBD1. Sequencing used peripheral blood. The receptor comes from a young woman with acute or convalescent COVID-19. The DNA of the CDR3 is TGCGCCAGCAGCCCAATGGACAGGTACGAGCAGTACTTC. It yields the protein CASSPMDRYEQYF.